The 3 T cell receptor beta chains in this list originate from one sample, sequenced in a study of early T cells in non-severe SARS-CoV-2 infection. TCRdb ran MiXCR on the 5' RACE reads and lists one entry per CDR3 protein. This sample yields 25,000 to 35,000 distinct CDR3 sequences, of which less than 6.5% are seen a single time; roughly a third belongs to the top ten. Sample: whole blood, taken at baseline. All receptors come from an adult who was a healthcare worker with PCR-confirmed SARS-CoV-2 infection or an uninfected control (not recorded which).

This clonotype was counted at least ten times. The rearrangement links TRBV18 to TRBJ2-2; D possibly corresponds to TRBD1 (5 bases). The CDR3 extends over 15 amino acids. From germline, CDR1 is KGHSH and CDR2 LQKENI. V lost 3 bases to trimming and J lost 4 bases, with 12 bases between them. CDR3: CASSPRQNPTGELFF. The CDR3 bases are TGTGCCAGCTCACCCCGACAGAACCCCACCGGGGAGCTGTTTTTT.

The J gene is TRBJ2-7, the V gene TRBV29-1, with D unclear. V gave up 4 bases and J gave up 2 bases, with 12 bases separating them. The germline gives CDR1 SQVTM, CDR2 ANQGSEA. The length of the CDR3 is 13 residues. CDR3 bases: TGCAGCGTTGTGGGCGGCTCGACCTACGAGCAGTACTTC. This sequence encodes CSVVGGSTYEQYF.

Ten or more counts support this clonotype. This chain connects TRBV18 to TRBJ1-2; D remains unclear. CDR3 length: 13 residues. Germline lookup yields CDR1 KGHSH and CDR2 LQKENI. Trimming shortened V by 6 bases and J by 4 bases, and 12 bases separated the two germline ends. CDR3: CASSQGRIYGYTF. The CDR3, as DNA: TGTGCCAGCTCCCAAGGACGGATCTATGGCTACACCTTC.